The 6 T cell receptor beta chains below were found in one sample sequenced in a study of shared T cell receptors in the human thymus. Method: immunoSEQ multiplex PCR; TCRdb's copy keeps in-frame clones and lacks some. Seen here are around 730,000 clones, 80% to 90% observed once, and the top ten hold about 0.0098%. These data were also filed under a second study, of human thymus T cells.

Sequences were obtained from thymocytes. The receptor set was obtained from a girl under three years old with a congenital heart defect.

This clone was seen once. The chain employs TRBV30 and TRBJ1-3; 7 nucleotides match TRBD1. The CDR3 covers 13 residues. CDR1 and CDR2 (germline): GTSNPN, SVGIG (reference sequence). J lost 3 bases, V lost 3 bases, and 2 bases had no gene match. The CDR3 here is CAWRGGSGNTIYF. The DNA for the CDR3 is TGTGCCTGGAGAGGGGGCAGTGGAAACACCATATATTTT.

V gene TRBV28 combines with J gene TRBJ2-7; 7 nucleotides line up with TRBD1. CDR3 size: 13 residues. Per the germline V gene, CDR1 is MDHEN and CDR2 is SYDVKM. Trimming at V came to 4 bases and at J to 2 bases, leaving 2 bases not matched to a gene. CDR3 in amino acids: CASSWTGPYEQYF. The CDR3 region has the DNA TGTGCCAGCAGTTGGACAGGACCCTACGAGCAGTACTTC.

The CDR3 DNA follows: TGTGCCAGCAGCTGGAAAACAGGGTACGGCTACACCTTC. Translated: CASSWKTGYGYTF. The chain has TRBV5-4 and TRBJ1-2, with a tentative D call TRBD1 (6 bases). This CDR3 is built from 13 residues. From germline, CDR1 is SGHNT and CDR2 YYREEE (reference sequence). The V end lost 3 bases, the J end lost 8 bases, and 14 bases lay between the germline ends.

The rearrangement uses TRBV11-2 and TRBJ2-3; the D is unclear. CDR3 length: 15 amino acids. Germline V gives CDR1 SGHAT, CDR2 FQNNGV. V was shortened by 3 bases and J by 2 bases, with 12 bases between the two germline ends. The CDR3 DNA is TGTGCCAGCAGCTTCCTAGACCCACACACAGATACGCAGTATTTT. Translated, it gives CASSFLDPHTDTQYF.

The J gene is TRBJ1-2, the V gene TRBV4-3; tentatively, D is TRBD1 (6 bases). The germline V gene has CDR1 LGHNA and CDR2 YSLEER. The CDR3 is made up of 14 amino acids. V gave up 0 bases and J gave up 7 bases, with 12 bases separating them. CDR3 amino acids: CASSQDAGAGGYTF. The CDR3 DNA sequence: TGCGCCAGCAGCCAAGATGCGGGGGCCGGTGGCTACACCTTC.

The chain links TRBV29-1 to TRBJ2-1, with D unclear. The CDR3 runs 12 residues. Trimming took 5 bases from V and 6 from J, leaving 11 bases between them. Germline V gene data show CDR1 as SQVTM and CDR2 as ANQGSEA. The CDR3 coding sequence is TGCAGCGTTCTTGGCTCGTTCAATGAGCAGTTCTTC. Protein product: CSVLGSFNEQFF.